This record looks at one TCR beta chain sequence and its context. What it recognizes is unknown. The observed sequence ends 3 residues before the CDR3 terminus, with the missing tail filled in from the germline J gene. The entry originates in a study of T cells in women clearing cervical HPV infection. Notes on the study in general: Timing of associations relative to infection is unclear; T-cell subsets were not isolated. Cases carried less TRBV6-7 than controls: about 0.1% versus 0.15%.

TCRdb keeps only in-frame clones here, not all; method: immunoSEQ multiplex PCR. Recorded here are about 39,000 clones; the top ten clones represent less than 8%. CDR1 and CDR2 from the germline V gene are SGHNT and YYREEE (reference sequence). The CDR3 totals 14 residues. The ends were cut back, 2 bases at V and 5 bases at J, with 14 bases in the middle. This chain joins TRBV5-4 and TRBJ2-7; D call uncertain. This receptor was identified in a woman between 18 and 69 years old with a cervical HPV16 infection that either progressed to CIN3+ or cleared (not recorded which). Sequenced: blood buffy coat. The sequenced CDR3 bases are TGTGCCAGCAGCTTACTACCAGCCCTAGACGAG. Amino acids: CASSLLPALDE. The entire CDR3 is CASSLLPALDEQYF.